This T cell receptor (beta chain) was sequenced during a study of OX40 agonist ivuxolimab in advanced cancers. Across the whole study: The diagnoses of dose-escalation patients were hepatocellular carcinoma, melanoma, renal cell or head and neck cancer. Past anti-PD-1, anti-PD-L1 or anti-CTLA-4 therapy was accepted, and 40% had received some.

The CDR3 has 14 residues. The V end lost 0 bases, the J end lost 4 bases, and 9 bases lay between the germline ends. Germline V gene data show CDR1 as SGHTA and CDR2 as FQGNSA. A remark on this clone: The target antigen is unknown.

Notes on the study in general: Relative to CD4+, CD8+ T cells held more expanded clones on average.

Clones were sequenced by immunoSEQ multiplex PCR, and TCRdb holds only the in-frame ones, with some missing. The sample shows 55,000 to 85,000 clones, around nine tenths of them seen only once. The starting material was CD4+ or CD8+ T cells sorted from blood, obtained in a trial of the OX40 agonist ivuxolimab. The source of this sequence is an adult with an advanced solid tumor such as melanoma, head and neck, liver or kidney cancer. This chain connects TRBV7-2 to TRBJ1-1, with D hard to call. This CDR3 is CASSLASGGTEAFF. The CDR3 DNA is TGTGCCAGCAGCTTAGCGTCGGGCGGCACTGAAGCTTTCTTT. Based on the CDR3 plus reference TRBV7-2 and TRBJ1-1, the full variable domain is GAGVSQSPSNKVTEKGKDVELRCDPISGHTALYWYRQSLGQGLEFLIYFQGNSAPDKSGLPSDRFSAERTGGSVSTLTIQRTQQEDSAVYLCASSLASGGTEAFFGQGTRLTVV.